This entry features one T cell receptor (beta chain) sequence. Its antigen remains unidentified. This specimen belongs to a study of shared clonotypes between healthy human individuals. Per sorted-subset replicate PCR, input was 200 to 250 ng DNA, representing roughly 28,000 T cell genomes. The method was immunoSEQ multiplex PCR; TCRdb's version includes in-frame clones alone and lacks a portion of them. The sample shows 2 million to 2.5 million clones, roughly 95% of them seen only once. Study-level results: A handful of donors held about 5% of naive CD4 clonotypes in common. Naive subsets, compared against memory subsets, generally had larger estimated richness values.

A CD45RA+ naive subset and a CD45RA-negative memory subset were split from CD4+ cells. Input material: naive CD4+ T cells sorted from blood. Subset meaning: CD45RA+ positively selected. This clonotype originated in a man younger than 35 in good health.

The CDR3 nucleotides read TGTGCCATCAGTCCTGGGACAGGGTGGGAGACCCAGTACTTC. It specifies CAISPGTGWETQYF. This sequence joins TRBV10-3 and TRBJ2-5; TRBD1 matches at 9 bases. V dropped 5 bases and J dropped 5; count of bases not matched to a gene: 6. The CDR3 extends over 14 amino acids. CDR1 is ENHRY, CDR2 SYGVKD, per germline.